This T cell receptor (beta chain) was observed in a study of T cell responses to AZD1222 COVID-19 vaccine (dated by TCRdb to about 2021). For context, the study as a whole: A total of about 230 trial participants underwent TCR sequencing, of whom some 210 received two doses of AZD1222 and 26 received two doses of the MenACWY control vaccine. Trial participants were enrolled into age subgroups of 18-55, 56-69 and 70-plus years, which contained roughly 140, 27 and 60 TCR-sequenced participants, respectively. General findings and caveats noted by the study authors: Conclusions about previously exposed vaccinees were limited because only 6 or 7 AZD1222 recipients were SARS-CoV-2 seropositive at baseline. Because no samples from the day 14 peak response were available, repertoires could be characterized only after the peak T cell response. A significant rise in spike-specific TCR breadth and depth was observed after two AZD1222 doses relative to day 0 and relative to MenACWY recipients. Participants were mostly white British and included more females than males, and it was suggested by the authors that clonal diversity may have been underestimated. In the small 56-69-year group, the increase in depth fell short of significance, most likely because of low power. Vaccine-associated CD4 TCRs spanned the whole spike protein, with dominant responses in regions 160-218 and 743-854. Reportedly, close to half of the unique spike-specific TCRs recognized epitopes lying outside the regions that are mutated in the B.1.351 and B.1.1.7 variants.

The germline V gene gives CDR1 as MNHEY and CDR2 as SVGAGI. The CDR3 holds 15 amino acids from the cysteine to the phenylalanine. Solely the CDR3 DNA is kept, with 45 bases framed from the first base. Relative to germline, V is 2 bases shorter and J is 4 bases shorter, with 14 bases between their ends. The CDR3 regions of human TCRbeta chains were analyzed by immunosequencing. From the authors' description of their analysis: TCRs in the repertoires were compared against a reference library of SARS-CoV-2-specific TCRs that had been generated with the MIRA antigen-specificity platform. Breadth was defined as the fraction of unique TCRs that were SARS-CoV-2-associated. Depth was defined as the fraction of total T cells that were SARS-CoV-2-associated. Using the MIRA data, every spike-specific TCR was mapped to the spike region that the TCR reacted to and assigned to either a CD4 or a CD8 class. Log10-transformed breadth and depth values were compared by one-way ANOVA with Sidak's multiple comparisons tests. TCRdb provides this immuneACCESS table in a form limited to in-frame rearrangements. Some clones are lacking; in checked studies, under half of them reflect an unresolved V gene, and why the rest are absent is not known. The D gene and trimming were derived from the DNA, and the V and J assignments and clone size from that table. Within this sample are tens of thousands of clones, with about 90% of them counted one time only. The ten top clones hold 2.5% to 3.5% of the sample.

To note about this clone: Its antigen is still unknown. Base qualities are missing; no much larger clone stands one base away.

This specimen's time point label, interpreted: about 28 days (+/-7) after the second vaccine dose. AZD1222 recipients whose second dose came at about 4 weeks and those whose second dose came at about 12 weeks were combined into one group, since spike-specific TCR depth and breadth did not differ between the two schedules. Samples from vaccinated people were obtained from the UK trials COV001 and COV002, which included a single-blind randomized controlled phase 2/3 trial of AZD1222 (ChAdOx1 nCoV-19) in healthy adults. For TCRbeta chain sequencing, PBMC samples were collected from trial participants at day 0 and at day 28 after the second dose.

The chain is made from TRBV6-5 and TRBJ1-2; possibly the D gene is TRBD1, per 6 matching bases. This sequence was found in an adult who received the AZD1222 COVID-19 vaccine. The material sequenced was peripheral blood, taken 28 days after the second AZD1222 dose. The DNA is TGTGCCAGCAGTTACGGTGCAGGGGACACCTATGGCTACACCTTC. It specifies CASSYGAGDTYGYTF.